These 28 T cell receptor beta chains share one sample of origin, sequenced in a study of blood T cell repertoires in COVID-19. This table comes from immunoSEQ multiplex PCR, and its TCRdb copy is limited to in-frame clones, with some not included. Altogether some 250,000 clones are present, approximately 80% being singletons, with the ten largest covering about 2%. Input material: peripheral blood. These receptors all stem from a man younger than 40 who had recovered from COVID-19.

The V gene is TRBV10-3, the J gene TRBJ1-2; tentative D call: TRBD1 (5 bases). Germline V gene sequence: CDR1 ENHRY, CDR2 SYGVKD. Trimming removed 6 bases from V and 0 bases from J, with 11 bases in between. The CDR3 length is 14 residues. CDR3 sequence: CAISRQRSNYGYTF. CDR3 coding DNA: TGTGCCATCAGCCGACAGAGATCTAACTATGGCTACACCTTC.

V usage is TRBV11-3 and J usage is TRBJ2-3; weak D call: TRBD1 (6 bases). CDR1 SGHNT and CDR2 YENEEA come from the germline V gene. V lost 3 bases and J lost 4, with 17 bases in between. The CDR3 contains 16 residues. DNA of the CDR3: TGTGCCAGCAGCTTCGTAAGCGGACCAGGGGCAGATACGCAGTATTTT. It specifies CASSFVSGPGADTQYF.

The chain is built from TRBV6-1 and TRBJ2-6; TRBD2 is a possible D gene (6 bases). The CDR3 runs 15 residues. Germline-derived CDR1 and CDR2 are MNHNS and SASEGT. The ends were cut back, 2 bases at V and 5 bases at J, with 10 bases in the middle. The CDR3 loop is CASSEYAGRANVLTF. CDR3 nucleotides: TGTGCCAGCAGTGAATATGCGGGGAGGGCCAACGTCCTGACTTTC.

The CDR3 nucleotides read TGTGCCAGCAGCGTAGAACAGACACCATACAATGAGCAGTTCTTC. It specifies CASSVEQTPYNEQFF. The chain uses TRBV9 and TRBJ2-1; D not certain. The CDR3 has 15 residues. Per the germline V gene, CDR1 is SGDLS and CDR2 is YYNGEE. Trimming shortened V by 0 bases and J by 4 bases, and 11 bases separated the two germline ends.

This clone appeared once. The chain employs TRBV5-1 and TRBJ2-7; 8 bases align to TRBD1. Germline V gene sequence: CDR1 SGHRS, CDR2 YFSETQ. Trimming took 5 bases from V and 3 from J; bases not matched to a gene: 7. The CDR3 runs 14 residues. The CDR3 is CASRSGQGGYEQYF. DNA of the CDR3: TGCGCCAGCAGGTCCGGACAGGGCGGCTACGAGCAGTACTTC.

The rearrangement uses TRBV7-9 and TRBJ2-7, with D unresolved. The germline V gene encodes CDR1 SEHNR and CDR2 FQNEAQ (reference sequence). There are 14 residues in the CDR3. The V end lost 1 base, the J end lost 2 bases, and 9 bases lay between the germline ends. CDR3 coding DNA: TGTGCCAGCAGCTTAGGGCAGGTCCCCTACGAGCAGTACTTC. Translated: CASSLGQVPYEQYF.

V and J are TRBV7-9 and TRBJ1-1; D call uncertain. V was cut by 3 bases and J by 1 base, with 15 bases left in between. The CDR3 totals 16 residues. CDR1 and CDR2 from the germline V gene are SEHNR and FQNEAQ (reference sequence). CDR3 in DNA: TGTGCCAGCAGCTTTGCGGGTTCAGGAGCGAACACTGAAGCTTTCTTT. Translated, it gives CASSFAGSGANTEAFF.

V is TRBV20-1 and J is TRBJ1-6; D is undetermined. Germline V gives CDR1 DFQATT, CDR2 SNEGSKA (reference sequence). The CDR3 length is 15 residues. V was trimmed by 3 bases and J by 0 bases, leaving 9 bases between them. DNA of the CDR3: TGCAGTGCTAGTGCGGGGAGCTCCTATAATTCACCCCTCCACTTT. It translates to CSASAGSSYNSPLHF.

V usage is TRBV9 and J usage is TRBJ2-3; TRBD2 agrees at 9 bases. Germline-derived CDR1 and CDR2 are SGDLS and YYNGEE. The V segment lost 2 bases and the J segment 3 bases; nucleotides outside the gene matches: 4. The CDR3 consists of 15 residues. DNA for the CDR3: TGTGCCAGCAGCGTTAGCGGGGGCGGGACAGATACGCAGTATTTT. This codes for CASSVSGGGTDTQYF.

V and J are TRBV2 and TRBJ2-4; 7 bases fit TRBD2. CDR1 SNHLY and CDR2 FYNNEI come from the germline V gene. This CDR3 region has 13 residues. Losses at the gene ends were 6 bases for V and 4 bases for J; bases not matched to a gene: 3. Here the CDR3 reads CASRAGPKNIQYF. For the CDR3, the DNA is TGTGCCAGCAGAGCGGGGCCAAAAAACATTCAGTACTTC.

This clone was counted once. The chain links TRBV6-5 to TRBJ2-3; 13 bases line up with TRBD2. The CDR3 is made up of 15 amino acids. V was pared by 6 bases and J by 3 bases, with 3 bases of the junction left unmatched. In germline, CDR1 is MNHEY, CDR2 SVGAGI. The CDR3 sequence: CASRPGLAGTDTQYF. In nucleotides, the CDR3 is TGTGCCAGCAGGCCGGGACTAGCGGGGACAGATACGCAGTATTTT.

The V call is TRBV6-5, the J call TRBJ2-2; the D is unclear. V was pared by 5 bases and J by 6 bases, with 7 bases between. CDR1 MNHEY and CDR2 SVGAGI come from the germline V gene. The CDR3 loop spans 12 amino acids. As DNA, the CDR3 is TGTGCCAGCAGTCCCTACGCCGGGGAGCTGTTTTTT. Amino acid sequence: CASSPYAGELFF.

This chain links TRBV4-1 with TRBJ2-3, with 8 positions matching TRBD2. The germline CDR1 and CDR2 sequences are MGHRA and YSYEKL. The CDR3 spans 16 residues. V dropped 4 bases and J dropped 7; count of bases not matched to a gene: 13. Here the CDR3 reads CASSRTGTRGAYTQYF. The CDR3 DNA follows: TGCGCCAGCAGCCGAACCGGGACTAGAGGGGCCTATACGCAGTATTTT.

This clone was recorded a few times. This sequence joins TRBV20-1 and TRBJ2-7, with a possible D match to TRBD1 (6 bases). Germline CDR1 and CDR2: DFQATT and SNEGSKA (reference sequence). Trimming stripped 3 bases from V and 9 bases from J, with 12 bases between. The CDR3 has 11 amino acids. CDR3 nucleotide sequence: TGCAGTGCTAGTCAGGGGCCGGGGCAGTACTTC. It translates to CSASQGPGQYF.

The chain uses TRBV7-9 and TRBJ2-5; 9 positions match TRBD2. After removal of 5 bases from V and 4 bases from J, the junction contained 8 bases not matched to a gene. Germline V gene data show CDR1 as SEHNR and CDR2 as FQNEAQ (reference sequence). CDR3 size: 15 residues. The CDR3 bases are TGTGCCAGCAGCGTTAGGCGGGGGGGCATAGAGACCCAGTACTTC. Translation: CASSVRRGGIETQYF.

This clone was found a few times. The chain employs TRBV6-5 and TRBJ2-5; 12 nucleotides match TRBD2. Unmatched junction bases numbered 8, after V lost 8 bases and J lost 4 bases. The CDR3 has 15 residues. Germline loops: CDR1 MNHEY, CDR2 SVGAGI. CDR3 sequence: CASELLAGGTETQYF. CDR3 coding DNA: TGTGCCAGCGAGTTGCTAGCGGGGGGGACAGAGACCCAGTACTTC.

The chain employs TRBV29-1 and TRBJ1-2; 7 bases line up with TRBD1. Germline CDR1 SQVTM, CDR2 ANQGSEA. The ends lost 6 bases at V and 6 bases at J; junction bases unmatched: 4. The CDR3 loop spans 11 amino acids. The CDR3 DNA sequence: TGCAGCGTGGATACAGGGGATGGCTACACCTTC. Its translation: CSVDTGDGYTF.

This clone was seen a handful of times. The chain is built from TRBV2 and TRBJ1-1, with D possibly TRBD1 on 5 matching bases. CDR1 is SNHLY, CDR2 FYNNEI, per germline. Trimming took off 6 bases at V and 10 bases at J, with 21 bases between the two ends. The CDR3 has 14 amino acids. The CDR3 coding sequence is TGTGCCAGCAGCGATCGGAAGGGGTTTAGTCGAGCTTTCTTT. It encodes CASSDRKGFSRAFF.

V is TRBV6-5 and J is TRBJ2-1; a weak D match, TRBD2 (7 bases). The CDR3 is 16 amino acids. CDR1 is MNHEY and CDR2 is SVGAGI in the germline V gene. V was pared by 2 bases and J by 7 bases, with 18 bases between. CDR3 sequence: CASSYILGGAGNEQFF. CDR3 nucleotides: TGTGCCAGCAGTTACATATTGGGGGGGGCTGGGAATGAGCAGTTCTTC.

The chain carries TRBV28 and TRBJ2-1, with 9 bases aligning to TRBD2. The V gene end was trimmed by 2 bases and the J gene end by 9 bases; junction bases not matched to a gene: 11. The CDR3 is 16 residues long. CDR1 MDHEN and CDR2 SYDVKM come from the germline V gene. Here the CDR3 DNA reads TGTGCCAGCAGTTTAACTGGGCCTAGCGGGGCGGGTGAGCAGTTCTTC. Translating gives CASSLTGPSGAGEQFF.

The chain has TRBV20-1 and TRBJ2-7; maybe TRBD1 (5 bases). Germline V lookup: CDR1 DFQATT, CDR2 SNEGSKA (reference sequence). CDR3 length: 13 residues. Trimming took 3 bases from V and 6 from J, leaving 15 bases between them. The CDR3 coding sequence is TGCAGTGCTAGTGGTCAGGGATTCCGCGAGCAGTACGTC. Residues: CSASGQGFREQYV.

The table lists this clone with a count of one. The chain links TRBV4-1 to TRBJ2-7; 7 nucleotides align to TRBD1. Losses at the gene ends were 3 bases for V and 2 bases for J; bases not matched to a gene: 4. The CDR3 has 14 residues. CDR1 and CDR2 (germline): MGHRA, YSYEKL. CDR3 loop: CASSQTGQPYEQYF. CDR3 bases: TGCGCCAGCAGCCAGACAGGGCAACCCTACGAGCAGTACTTC.

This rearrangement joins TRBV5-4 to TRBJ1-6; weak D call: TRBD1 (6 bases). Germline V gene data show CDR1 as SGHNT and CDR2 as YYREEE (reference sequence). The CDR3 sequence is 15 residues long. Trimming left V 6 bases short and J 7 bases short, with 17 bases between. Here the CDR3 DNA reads TGTGCCAGCACCCCGGACAGAGGAGAAAATTCACCCCTCCACTTT. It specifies CASTPDRGENSPLHF.

Written as DNA, the CDR3 is TGTGCCAGCAGTTTATCCGAGAGGGTAAATACGCAGTATTTT. Amino acids: CASSLSERVNTQYF. The chain combines TRBV27 with TRBJ2-3, with TRBD2 as a possible D gene (5 bases). Per germline, CDR1 MNHEY and CDR2 SMNVEV (reference sequence). CDR3 length: 14 amino acids. V dropped 0 bases and J dropped 7 bases, with 11 bases sitting between them.

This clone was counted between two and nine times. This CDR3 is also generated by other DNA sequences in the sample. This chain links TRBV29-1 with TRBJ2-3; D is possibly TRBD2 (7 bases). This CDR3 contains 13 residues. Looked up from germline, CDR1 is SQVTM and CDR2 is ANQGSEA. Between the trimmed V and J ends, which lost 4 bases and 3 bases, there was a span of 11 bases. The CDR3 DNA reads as TGCAGCGTTGTTGGGGGGGCGACAGATACGCAGTATTTT. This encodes CSVVGGATDTQYF.

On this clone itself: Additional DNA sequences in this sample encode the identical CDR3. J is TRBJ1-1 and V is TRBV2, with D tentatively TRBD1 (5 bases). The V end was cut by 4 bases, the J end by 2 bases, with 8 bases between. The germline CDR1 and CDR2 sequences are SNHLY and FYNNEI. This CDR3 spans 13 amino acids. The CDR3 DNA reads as TGTGCCAGCAGTGGGCAGGGAAACACTGAAGCTTTCTTT. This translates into CASSGQGNTEAFF.

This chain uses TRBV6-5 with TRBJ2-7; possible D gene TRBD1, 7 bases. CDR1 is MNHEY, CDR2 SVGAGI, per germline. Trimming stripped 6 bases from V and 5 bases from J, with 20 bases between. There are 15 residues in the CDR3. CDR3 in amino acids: CASSGLQGRDDEQYF. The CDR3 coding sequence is TGTGCCAGCAGCGGACTACAGGGGCGGGATGACGAGCAGTACTTC.

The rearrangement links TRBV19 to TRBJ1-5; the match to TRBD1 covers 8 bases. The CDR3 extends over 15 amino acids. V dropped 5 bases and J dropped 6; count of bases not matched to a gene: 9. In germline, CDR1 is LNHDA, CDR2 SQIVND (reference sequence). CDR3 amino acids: CASSPTQGAGQPQHF. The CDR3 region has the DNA TGTGCCAGTAGTCCTACTCAGGGGGCGGGTCAGCCCCAGCATTTT.